The clone carrying this T cell receptor beta chain was counted many times. The record originates from a study of human T cells and chemical hapten exposure. As for time point: patch test 1, 2 weeks after DPC sensitization. The treatment is: therapeutic diphenylcyclopropenone sensitization with weekly scalp DPC. V was clipped by 6 bases and J by 0 bases, with 11 bases between them. The CDR3 sequence is 14 residues long. TCRdb analysed the RACE reads with MiXCR anew, one entry per CDR3 protein. Altogether under 85,000 distinct CDR3 sequences are present, around a tenth being singletons, with the ten largest covering about 1.4%.

The chain couples TRBV12-3 or TRBV12-4 to TRBJ2-5; D unresolved. This sequence originates from a woman in her forties or fifties with alopecia areata. Some clones in this sample may be carry-over from other donors' samples. This specimen was whole blood, taken in connection with sensitization to the hapten diphenylcyclopropenone (DPC). The CDR3 region is CASRNPGYQETQYF. CDR3 bases: TGTGCCAGCAGAAACCCCGGGTACCAAGAGACCCAGTACTTC.